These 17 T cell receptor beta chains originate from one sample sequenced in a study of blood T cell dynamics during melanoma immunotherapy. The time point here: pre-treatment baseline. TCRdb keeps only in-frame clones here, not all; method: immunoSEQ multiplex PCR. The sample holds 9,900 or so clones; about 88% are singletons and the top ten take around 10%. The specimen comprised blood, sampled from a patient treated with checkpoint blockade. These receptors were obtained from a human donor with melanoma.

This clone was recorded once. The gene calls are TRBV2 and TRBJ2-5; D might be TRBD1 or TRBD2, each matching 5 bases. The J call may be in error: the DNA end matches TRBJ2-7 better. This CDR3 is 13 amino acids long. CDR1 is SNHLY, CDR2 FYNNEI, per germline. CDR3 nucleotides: TGTGCCAGCAGTGATGGGGCGGGTTACGAGCAGTACTTC. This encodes CASSDGAGYEQYF.

The CDR3 region is CASSLRGGSYEQYF. CDR3 nucleotide sequence: TGTGCCAGCAGTTTGAGGGGAGGGAGCTACGAGCAGTACTTC. V is TRBV27 and J is TRBJ2-7; 7 bases match TRBD2. Germline assignment: CDR1 MNHEY and CDR2 SMNVEV (reference sequence). The CDR3 extends over 14 amino acids. V was clipped by 3 bases and J by 3 bases; unmatched bases: 5.

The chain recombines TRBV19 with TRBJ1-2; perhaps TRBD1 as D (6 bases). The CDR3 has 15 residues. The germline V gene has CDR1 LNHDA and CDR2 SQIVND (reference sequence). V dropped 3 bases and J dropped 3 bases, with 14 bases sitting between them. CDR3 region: CASSMANRDYYGYTF. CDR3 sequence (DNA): TGTGCCAGTAGTATGGCCAACAGGGACTACTATGGCTACACCTTC.

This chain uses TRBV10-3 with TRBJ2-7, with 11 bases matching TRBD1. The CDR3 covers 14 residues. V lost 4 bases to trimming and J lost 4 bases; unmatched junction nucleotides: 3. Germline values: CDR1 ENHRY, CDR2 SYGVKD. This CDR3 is CAISVGTGGYEQYF. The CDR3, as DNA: TGTGCCATCAGTGTAGGGACAGGGGGGTACGAGCAGTACTTC.

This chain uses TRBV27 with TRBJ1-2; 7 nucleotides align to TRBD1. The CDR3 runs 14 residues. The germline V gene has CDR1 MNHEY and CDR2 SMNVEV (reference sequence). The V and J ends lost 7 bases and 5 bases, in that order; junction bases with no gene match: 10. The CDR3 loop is CASTKTGSIYGYTF. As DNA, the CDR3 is TGTGCCAGCACTAAGACAGGGTCAATTTATGGCTACACCTTC.

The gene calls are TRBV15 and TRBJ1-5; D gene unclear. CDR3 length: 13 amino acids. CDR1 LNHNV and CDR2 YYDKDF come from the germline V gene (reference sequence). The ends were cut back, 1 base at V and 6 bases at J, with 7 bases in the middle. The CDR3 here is CATSRVISQPQHF. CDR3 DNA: TGTGCCACCAGCAGAGTGATTAGTCAGCCCCAGCATTTT.

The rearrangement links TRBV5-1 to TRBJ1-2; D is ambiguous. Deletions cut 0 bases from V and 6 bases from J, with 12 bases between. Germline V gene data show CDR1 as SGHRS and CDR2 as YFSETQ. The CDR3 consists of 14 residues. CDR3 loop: CASSLERAYNGYTF. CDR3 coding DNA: TGCGCCAGCAGCTTGGAGAGGGCGTATAATGGCTACACCTTC.

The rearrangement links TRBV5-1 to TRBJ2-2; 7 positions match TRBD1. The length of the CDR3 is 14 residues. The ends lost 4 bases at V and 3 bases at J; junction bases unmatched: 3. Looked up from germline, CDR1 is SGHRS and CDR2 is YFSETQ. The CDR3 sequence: CASSPQGDTGELFF. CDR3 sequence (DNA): TGCGCCAGCAGCCCCCAGGGGGACACCGGGGAGCTGTTTTTT. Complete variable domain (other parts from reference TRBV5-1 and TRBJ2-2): KAGVTQTPRYLIKTRGQQVTLSCSPISGHRSVSWYQQTPGQGLQFLFEYFSETQRNKGNFPGRFSGRQFSNSRSEMNVSTLELGDSALYLCASSPQGDTGELFFGEGSRLTVL.

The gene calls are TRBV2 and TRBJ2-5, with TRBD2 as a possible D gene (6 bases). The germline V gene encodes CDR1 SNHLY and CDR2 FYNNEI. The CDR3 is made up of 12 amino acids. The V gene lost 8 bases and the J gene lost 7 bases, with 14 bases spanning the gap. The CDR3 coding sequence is TGTGCCAGCTGGAGGGGTGGGGGGACCCAGTACTTC. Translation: CASWRGGGTQYF. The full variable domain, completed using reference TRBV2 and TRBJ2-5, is EPEVTQTPSHQVTQMGQEVILRCVPISNHLYFYWYRQILGQKVEFLVSFYNNEISEKSEIFDDQFSVERPDGSNFTLKIRSTKLEDSAMYFCASWRGGGTQYFGPGTRLLVL.

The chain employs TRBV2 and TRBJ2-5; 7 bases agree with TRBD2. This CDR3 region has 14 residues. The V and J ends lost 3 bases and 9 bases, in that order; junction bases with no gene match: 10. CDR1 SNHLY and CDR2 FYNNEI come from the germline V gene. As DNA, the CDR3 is TGTGCCAGCAGTGAGAAGCGGGGCCTGGGGGCCCAGTACTTC. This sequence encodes CASSEKRGLGAQYF.

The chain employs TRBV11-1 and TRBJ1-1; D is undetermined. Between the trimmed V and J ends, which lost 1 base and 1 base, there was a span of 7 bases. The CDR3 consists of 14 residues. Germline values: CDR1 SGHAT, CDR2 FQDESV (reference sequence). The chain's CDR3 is CASSLGGWNTEAFF. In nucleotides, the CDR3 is TGTGCCAGCAGCTTAGGGGGATGGAACACTGAAGCTTTCTTT.

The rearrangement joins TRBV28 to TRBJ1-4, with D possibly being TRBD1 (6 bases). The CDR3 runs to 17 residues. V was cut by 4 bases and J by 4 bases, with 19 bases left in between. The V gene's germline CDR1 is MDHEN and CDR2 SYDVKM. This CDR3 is CASSYAFGGGYNEKLFF. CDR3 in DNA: TGTGCCAGCAGTTATGCCTTCGGGGGGGGCTATAATGAAAAACTGTTTTTT.

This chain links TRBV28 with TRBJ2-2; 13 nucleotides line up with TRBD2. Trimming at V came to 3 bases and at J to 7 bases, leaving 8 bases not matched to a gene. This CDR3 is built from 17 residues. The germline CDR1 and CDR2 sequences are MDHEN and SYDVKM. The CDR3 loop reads CASSFGATSGRIGELFF. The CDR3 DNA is TGTGCCAGCAGTTTTGGGGCGACTAGCGGGAGGATCGGGGAGCTGTTTTTT. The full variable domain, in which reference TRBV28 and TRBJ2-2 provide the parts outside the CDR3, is DVKVTQSSRYLVKRTGEKVFLECVQDMDHENMFWYRQDPGLGLRLIYFSYDVKMKEKGDIPEGYSVSREKKERFSLILESASTNQTSMYLCASSFGATSGRIGELFFGEGSRLTVL.

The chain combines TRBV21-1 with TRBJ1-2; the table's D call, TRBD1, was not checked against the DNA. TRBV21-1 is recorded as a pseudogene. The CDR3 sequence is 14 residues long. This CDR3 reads CASSKEEDRSGYTF. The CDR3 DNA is TGTGCCAGCAGCAAAGAAGAGGACAGGTCTGGCTACACCTTC.

CDR3 in DNA: TGTGCCAGCAGTTTAAGGCCACATGAAAAACTGTTTTTT. Translating gives CASSLRPHEKLFF. This chain joins TRBV28 and TRBJ1-4, with D uncertain. Germline V gene sequence: CDR1 MDHEN, CDR2 SYDVKM. CDR3 length: 13 amino acids. Trimming took 2 bases from V and 6 from J, leaving 7 bases between them.

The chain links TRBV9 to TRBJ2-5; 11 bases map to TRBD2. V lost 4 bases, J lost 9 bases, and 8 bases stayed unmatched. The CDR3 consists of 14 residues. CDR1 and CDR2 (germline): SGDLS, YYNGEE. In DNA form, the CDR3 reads TGTGCCAGCAGCCCCCGACTAGCGGGATCGGCCCAGTACTTC. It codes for CASSPRLAGSAQYF.

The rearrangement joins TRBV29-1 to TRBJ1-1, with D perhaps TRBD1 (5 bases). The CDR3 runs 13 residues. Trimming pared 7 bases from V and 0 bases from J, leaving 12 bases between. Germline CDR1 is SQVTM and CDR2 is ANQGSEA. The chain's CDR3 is CSASTAMNTEAFF. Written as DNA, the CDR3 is TGCAGCGCCTCGACAGCCATGAACACTGAAGCTTTCTTT.